This TCR beta chain was recovered during a study of blood T cell repertoires in COVID-19. Whole-study context: Samples representing acute and convalescent COVID-19 were sourced from the United States, Italy and Spain. Nucleic acid was either cDNA or gDNA, and it came from T cells, B-cell-depleted T cells, or PBMCs.

This CDR3 comprises 18 residues. Trimming left V 7 bases short and J 0 bases short, with 21 bases between. Germline values: CDR1 LNHDA, CDR2 SQIVND (reference sequence). TCRdb keeps only in-frame clones here, not all; method: immunoSEQ multiplex PCR. The table lists 15,000 to 20,000 clones, roughly 77% of them singletons. The genes are TRBV19 and TRBJ1-4; D may be TRBD1 (5 bases). Sequencing input: peripheral blood. The clonotype originates from a man aged 60 to 69 with acute or convalescent COVID-19. CDR3 nucleotides: TGTGCCAGTACCTCTAATAGGGGCAGGAGCGCAACTAATGAAAAACTGTTTTTT. This gives the protein CASTSNRGRSATNEKLFF.